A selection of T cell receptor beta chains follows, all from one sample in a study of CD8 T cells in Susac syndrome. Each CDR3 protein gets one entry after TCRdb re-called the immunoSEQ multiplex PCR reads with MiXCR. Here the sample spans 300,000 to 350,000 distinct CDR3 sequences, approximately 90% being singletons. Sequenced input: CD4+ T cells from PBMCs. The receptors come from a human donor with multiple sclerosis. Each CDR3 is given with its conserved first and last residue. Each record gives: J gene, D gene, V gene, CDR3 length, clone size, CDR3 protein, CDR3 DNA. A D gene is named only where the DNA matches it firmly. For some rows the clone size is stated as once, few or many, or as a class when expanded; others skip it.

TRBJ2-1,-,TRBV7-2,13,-,CASSRAEYNEQFF,TGTGCCAGCAGCCGTGCCGAGTACAATGAGCAGTTCTTC
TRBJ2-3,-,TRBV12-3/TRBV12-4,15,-,CASSSRDLNTDTQYF,TGTGCCAGCAGTTCCCGGGACCTTAACACAGATACGCAGTATTTT
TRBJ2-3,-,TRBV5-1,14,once,CASSLEVGGDTQYF,TGCGCCAGCAGCTTGGAGGTAGGGGGAGATACGCAGTATTTT
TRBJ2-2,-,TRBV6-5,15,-,CASRAGLINTGELFF,TGTGCCAGCAGGGCGGGACTTATAAACACCGGGGAGCTGTTTTTT
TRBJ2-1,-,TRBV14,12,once,CASSQVEGRQFF,TGTGCCAGCAGCCAAGTCGAGGGGAGGCAGTTCTTC
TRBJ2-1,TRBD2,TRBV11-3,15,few,CASSRLAGTYNEQFF,TGTGCCAGCAGCCGACTAGCGGGCACCTACAATGAGCAGTTCTTC
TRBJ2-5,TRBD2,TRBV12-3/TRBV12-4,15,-,CASSSLGGGQETQYF,TGTGCCAGCAGTTCCCTTGGGGGGGGCCAAGAGACCCAGTACTTC
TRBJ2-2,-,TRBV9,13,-,CASSVISTGELFF,TGTGCCAGCAGCGTAATTAGCACCGGGGAGCTGTTTTTT
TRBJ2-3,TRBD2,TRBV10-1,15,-,CASAVTSGGTDTQYF,TGCGCCAGTGCTGTGACTAGCGGGGGGACAGATACGCAGTATTTT
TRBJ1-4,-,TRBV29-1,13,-,CSVRDTGREKLFF,TGCAGCGTTCGGGACACAGGTCGTGAAAAACTGTTTTTT
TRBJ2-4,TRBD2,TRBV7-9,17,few,CASTSQWRGEAKNIQYF,TGTGCCAGCACTTCTCAATGGCGGGGGGAGGCCAAAAACATTCAGTACTTC
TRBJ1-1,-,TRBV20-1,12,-,CSAMRVGTEAFF,TGCAGTGCTATGAGGGTGGGCACTGAAGCTTTCTTT
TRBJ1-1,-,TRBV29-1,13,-,CSVEDQGGLGAFF,TGCAGCGTTGAAGATCAAGGGGGGCTTGGAGCTTTCTTT
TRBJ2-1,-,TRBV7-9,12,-,CASRRDNNEQFF,TGTGCCAGCAGGAGGGATAACAATGAGCAGTTCTTC
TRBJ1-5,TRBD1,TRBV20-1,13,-,CSANRGFNQPQHF,TGCAGTGCCAACAGGGGTTTCAATCAGCCCCAGCATTTT
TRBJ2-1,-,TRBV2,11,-,CASGSGFEQFF,TGTGCCAGCGGAAGCGGGTTTGAGCAGTTCTTC
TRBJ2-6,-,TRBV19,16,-,CASNQGGGSGANVLTF,TGTGCCAGTAACCAGGGGGGGGGCTCCGGGGCCAACGTCCTGACTTTC
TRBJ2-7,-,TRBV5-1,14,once,CASRFLGAGNEQYF,TGCGCCAGCAGGTTCCTAGGCGCAGGGAACGAGCAGTACTTC
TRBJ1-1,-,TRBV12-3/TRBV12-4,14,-,CASSSRTSGTEAFF,TGTGCCAGCAGTTCCCGTACCTCGGGAACTGAAGCTTTCTTT
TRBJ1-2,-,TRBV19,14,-,CASSMDPGAGGYTF,TGTGCCAGTAGTATGGATCCGGGGGCAGGTGGCTACACCTTC
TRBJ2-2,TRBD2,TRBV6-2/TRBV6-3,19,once,CASSTSRVGSGANTGELFF,TGTGCCAGCAGTACGTCCAGGGTTGGTAGCGGGGCGAACACCGGGGAGCTGTTTTTT
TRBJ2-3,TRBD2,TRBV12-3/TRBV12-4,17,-,CASSSLAGKTSTDTQYF,TGTGCCAGCAGTTCCTTAGCGGGAAAAACTAGCACAGATACGCAGTATTTT
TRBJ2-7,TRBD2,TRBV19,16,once,CASSIGTSETSYEQYF,TGTGCCAGTAGTATCGGCACTAGCGAGACCTCCTACGAGCAGTACTTC
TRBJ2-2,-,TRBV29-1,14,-,CSVKGRRDTGELFF,TGCAGCGTTAAGGGACGCCGCGACACCGGGGAGCTGTTTTTT
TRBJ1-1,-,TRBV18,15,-,CASSPIRQTGEGAFF,TGTGCCAGCTCGCCAATCCGACAGACGGGGGAAGGAGCTTTCTTT
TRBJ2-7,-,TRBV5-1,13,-,CASSLEVYGEQYF,TGCGCCAGCAGCCTGGAAGTGTATGGAGAGCAGTACTTC
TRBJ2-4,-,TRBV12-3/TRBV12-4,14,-,CASSLSTGGNIQYF,TGTGCCAGCAGTTTATCGACCGGAGGGAACATTCAGTACTTC
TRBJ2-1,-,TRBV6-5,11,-,CASGGGHEQFF,TGTGCCAGCGGGGGAGGACATGAGCAGTTCTTC
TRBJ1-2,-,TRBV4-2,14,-,CASRAGESPGGYTF,TGTGCCAGCAGAGCAGGGGAATCGCCTGGCGGCTACACCTTC
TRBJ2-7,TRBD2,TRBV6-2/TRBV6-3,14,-,CASRFSGSSYEQYF,TGTGCCAGCCGGTTCAGCGGGAGCTCCTACGAGCAGTACTTC
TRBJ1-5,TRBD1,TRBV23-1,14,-,CASSRIQGNQPQHF,TGCGCCAGCAGTCGAATACAGGGGAATCAGCCCCAGCATTTT
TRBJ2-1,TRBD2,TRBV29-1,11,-,CSVASGSPQFF,TGCAGCGTTGCTAGCGGGAGCCCTCAGTTCTTC
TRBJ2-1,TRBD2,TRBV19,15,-,CASSPLAGVGNEQFF,TGTGCCAGTAGTCCCCTAGCGGGAGTTGGAAATGAGCAGTTCTTC
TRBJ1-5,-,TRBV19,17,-,CASSPVHGQYSNQPQHF,TGTGCCAGTAGCCCCGTCCATGGCCAGTATAGCAATCAGCCCCAGCATTTT
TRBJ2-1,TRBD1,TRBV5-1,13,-,CASSFDRVREQFF,TGCGCCAGCAGCTTCGACAGGGTAAGGGAGCAGTTCTTC
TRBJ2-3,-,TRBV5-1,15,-,CASSLDQRNTDTQYF,TGCGCCAGCAGCTTGGACCAGAGGAACACAGATACGCAGTATTTT
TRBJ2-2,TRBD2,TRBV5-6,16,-,CASSLLREPGTGELFF,TGTGCCAGCAGCTTGCTGCGGGAGCCGGGCACCGGGGAGCTGTTTTTT
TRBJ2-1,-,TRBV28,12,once,CASSPLGRTQFF,TGTGCCAGCAGCCCTCTCGGTAGGACACAGTTCTTC
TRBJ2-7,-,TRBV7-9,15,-,CASSQGGGPNYEQYF,TGTGCCAGCAGCCAAGGGGGGGGACCGAACTACGAGCAGTACTTC
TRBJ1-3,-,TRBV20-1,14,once,CSARTEGPGNTIYF,TGCAGTGCCCGGACGGAGGGTCCTGGAAACACCATATATTTT
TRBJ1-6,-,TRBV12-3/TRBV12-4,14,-,CASRSGNRNSPLHF,TGTGCCAGCAGATCCGGTAACAGGAATTCACCCCTCCACTTT
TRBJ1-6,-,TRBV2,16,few,CASNTRGGSRNSPLHF,TGTGCCAGCAATACCCGTGGGGGGAGTCGGAATTCACCCCTCCACTTT
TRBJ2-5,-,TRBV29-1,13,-,CSVEGPVGETQYF,TGCAGCGTTGAAGGGCCCGTGGGAGAGACCCAGTACTTC
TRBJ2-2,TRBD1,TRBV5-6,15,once,CASSLVDRGTGELFF,TGTGCCAGCAGCTTGGTCGACAGGGGCACCGGGGAGCTGTTTTTT
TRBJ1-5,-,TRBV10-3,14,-,CAIRGDGSNQPQHF,TGTGCCATCAGGGGGGACGGTAGCAATCAGCCCCAGCATTTT
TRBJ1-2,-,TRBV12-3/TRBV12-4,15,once,CASSFSGRTTAGYTF,TGTGCCAGCAGTTTTTCCGGGAGAACGACCGCCGGCTACACCTTC
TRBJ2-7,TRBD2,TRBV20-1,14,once,CSASWGGPPYEQYF,TGCAGTGCTAGTTGGGGAGGGCCGCCCTACGAGCAGTACTTC
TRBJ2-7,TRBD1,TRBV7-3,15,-,CASSLRRTGIGEQYF,TGTGCCAGCAGCTTAAGGCGGACAGGGATCGGAGAGCAGTACTTC
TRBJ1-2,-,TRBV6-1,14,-,CASSEAGAHYGYTF,TGTGCCAGCAGTGAAGCGGGGGCCCACTATGGCTACACCTTC
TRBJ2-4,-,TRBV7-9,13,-,CASSLVGPGIQYF,TGTGCCAGCAGCTTAGTGGGGCCCGGCATTCAGTACTTC
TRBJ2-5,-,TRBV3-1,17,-,CASSQDRAGRAEETQYF,TGTGCCAGCAGCCAAGATCGGGCTGGGCGGGCCGAAGAGACCCAGTACTTC
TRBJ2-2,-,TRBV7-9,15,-,CASSLSRDSTGELFF,TGTGCCAGCAGCTTATCCAGGGATAGCACCGGGGAGCTGTTTTTT
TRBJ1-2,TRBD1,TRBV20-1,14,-,CSAVGTGNIYGYTF,TGCAGTGCGGTCGGGACAGGGAATATCTATGGCTACACCTTC
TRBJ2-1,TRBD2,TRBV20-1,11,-,CSAGRGGEQFF,TGCAGTGCAGGGCGGGGGGGTGAGCAGTTCTTC
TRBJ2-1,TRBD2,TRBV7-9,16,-,CASSSTYAGVPNEQFF,TGTGCCAGCAGCTCCACTTATGCGGGGGTGCCGAATGAGCAGTTCTTC
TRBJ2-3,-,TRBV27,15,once,CAARRSRTAADTQYF,TGTGCCGCGCGAAGGTCAAGGACAGCGGCAGATACGCAGTATTTT
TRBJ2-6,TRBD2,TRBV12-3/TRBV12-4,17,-,CASSFLAGGTGANVLTF,TGTGCCAGCAGTTTTCTAGCGGGGGGGACTGGGGCCAACGTCCTGACTTTC
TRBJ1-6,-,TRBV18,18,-,CASSRDRVRGSDNSPLHF,TGTGCCAGCTCGCGGGACCGGGTGCGGGGGTCGGATAATTCACCCCTCCACTTT
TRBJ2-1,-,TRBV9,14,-,CASSPQMGYNEQFF,TGTGCCAGCAGCCCCCAGATGGGATACAATGAGCAGTTCTTC
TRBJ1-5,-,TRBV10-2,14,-,CASSENGGDQPQHF,TGCGCCAGCAGTGAGAACGGGGGGGATCAGCCCCAGCATTTT